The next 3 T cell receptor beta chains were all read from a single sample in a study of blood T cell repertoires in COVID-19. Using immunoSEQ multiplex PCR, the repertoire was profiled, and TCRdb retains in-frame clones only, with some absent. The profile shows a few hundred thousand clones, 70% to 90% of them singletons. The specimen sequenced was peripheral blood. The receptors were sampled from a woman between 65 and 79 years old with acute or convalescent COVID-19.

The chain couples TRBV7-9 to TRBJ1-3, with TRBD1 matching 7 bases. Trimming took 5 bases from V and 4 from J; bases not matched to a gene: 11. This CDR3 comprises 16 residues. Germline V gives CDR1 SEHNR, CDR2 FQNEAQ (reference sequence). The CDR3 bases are TGTGCCAGCAGCCTATGGGACAGCCCCAAGGGAAACACCATATATTTT. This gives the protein CASSLWDSPKGNTIYF. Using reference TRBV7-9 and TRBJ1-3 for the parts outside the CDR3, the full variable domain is DTGVSQNPRHKITKRGQNVTFRCDPISEHNRLYWYRQTLGQGPEFLTYFQNEAQLEKSRLLSDRFSAERPKGSFSTLEIQRTEQGDSAMYLCASSLWDSPKGNTIYFGEGSWLTVV.

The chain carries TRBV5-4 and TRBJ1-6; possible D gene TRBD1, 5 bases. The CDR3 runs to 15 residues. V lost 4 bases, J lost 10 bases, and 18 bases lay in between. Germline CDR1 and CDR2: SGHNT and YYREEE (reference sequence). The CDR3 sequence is CASSQGAGYGSPLHF. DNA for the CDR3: TGTGCCAGCAGCCAAGGGGCAGGGTACGGGTCACCCCTCCACTTT.

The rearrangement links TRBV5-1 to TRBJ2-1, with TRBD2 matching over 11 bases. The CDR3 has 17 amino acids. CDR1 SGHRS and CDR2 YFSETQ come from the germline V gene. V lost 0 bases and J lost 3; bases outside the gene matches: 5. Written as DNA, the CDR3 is TGCGCCAGCAGCTTGGGGACTAGCGGGCGGAACTACAATGAGCAGTTCTTC. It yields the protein CASSLGTSGRNYNEQFF.